This entry lists 27 T cell receptor beta chains sequenced from one sample in a study of shared clonotypes between healthy human individuals. The assay was immunoSEQ multiplex PCR, and TCRdb's table has in-frame clones only and misses some. This table holds roughly 2.6 million clones, 90% to 95% found once. Sequencing was performed on naive CD4+ T cells sorted from blood. Stated subset: CD45RA+ positively selected. Every receptor here comes from a man younger than 30 in good health.

The gene calls are TRBV30 and TRBJ1-4, with D unclear. The CDR3 is 16 amino acids. Per the germline V gene, CDR1 is GTSNPN and CDR2 is SVGIG (reference sequence). Trimming took off 2 bases at V and 0 bases at J, with 13 bases between the two ends. The CDR3 sequence is CAWSSGFSTTNEKLFF. The DNA of the CDR3 is TGTGCCTGGAGTAGCGGTTTCAGTACAACTAATGAAAAACTGTTTTTT.

This clone was observed a single time. This chain links TRBV30 with TRBJ1-2; 11 bases are a match to TRBD1. V was clipped by 4 bases and J by 10 bases; unmatched bases: 5. CDR3 length equals 12 residues. In germline, CDR1 is GTSNPN, CDR2 SVGIG (reference sequence). The CDR3 loop reads CAWTLGQGVYTF. DNA for the CDR3: TGTGCCTGGACATTGGGACAGGGGGTCTACACCTTC. Using reference TRBV30 and TRBJ1-2 for the parts outside the CDR3, the full variable domain is SQTIHQWPATLVQPVGSPLSLECTVEGTSNPNLYWYRQAAGRGLQLLFYSVGIGQISSEVPQNLSASRPQDRQFILSSKKLLLSDSGFYLCAWTLGQGVYTFGSGTRLTVV.

This chain connects TRBV5-1 to TRBJ2-1, with 9 bases fitting TRBD2. This CDR3 contains 18 residues. Germline V gives CDR1 SGHRS, CDR2 YFSETQ. Trimming at V came to 3 bases and at J to 0 bases, leaving 10 bases not matched to a gene. CDR3 region: CASSSLAGATPSYNEQFF. The CDR3 nucleotides are TGCGCCAGCAGCTCTTTAGCGGGGGCAACGCCCTCCTACAATGAGCAGTTCTTC.

As for this clone: Other DNA sequences within the sample encode an identical CDR3. This rearrangement joins TRBV30 to TRBJ2-7; 10 nucleotides line up with TRBD2. Germline V gene lookup returns CDR1 GTSNPN and CDR2 SVGIG (reference sequence). This CDR3 is built from 13 residues. V lost 2 bases, J lost 2 bases, and 0 bases stayed unmatched. The CDR3 region has the DNA TGTGCCTGGAGTAGCGGGGGGGCCTACGAGCAGTACTTC. Residues: CAWSSGGAYEQYF.

This chain joins TRBV11-3 and TRBJ2-5, with TRBD1 matching 10 bases. CDR1 is SGHNT and CDR2 is YENEEA in the germline V gene. This CDR3 contains 17 residues. Trimming at V came to 2 bases and at J to 4 bases, leaving 10 bases not matched to a gene. CDR3 DNA sequence: TGTGCCAGCAGCTTATTGTTGGGACAGGGGAACGGAGAGACCCAGTACTTC. Protein: CASSLLLGQGNGETQYF.

The chain employs TRBV7-2 and TRBJ2-7, with 8 bases aligning to TRBD2. The CDR3 extends over 12 amino acids. The germline gives CDR1 SGHTA, CDR2 FQGNSA. The ends lost 8 bases at V and 5 bases at J; junction bases unmatched: 5. The CDR3 loop is CASRGGTHEQYF. CDR3 in DNA: TGTGCCAGCCGGGGGGGCACTCACGAGCAGTACTTC.

The J gene is TRBJ2-1, the V gene TRBV7-2; TRBD2 matches 11 bases. Germline trimming cut 0 bases from V and 7 bases from J; bases unmatched to any gene: 5. The CDR3 runs 16 residues. Germline CDR1 reads SGHTA; CDR2 reads FQGNSA. The chain's CDR3 is CASSLAMTSGTNEQFF. The CDR3 DNA sequence: TGTGCCAGCAGCTTAGCGATGACTAGCGGGACTAATGAGCAGTTCTTC. The whole variable domain, remainder taken from reference TRBV7-2 and TRBJ2-1, is GAGVSQSPSNKVTEKGKDVELRCDPISGHTALYWYRQSLGQGLEFLIYFQGNSAPDKSGLPSDRFSAERTGGSVSTLTIQRTQQEDSAVYLCASSLAMTSGTNEQFFGPGTRLTVL.

This chain links TRBV2 with TRBJ2-5, with 9 bases matching TRBD1. The germline CDR1 and CDR2 sequences are SNHLY and FYNNEI. J was trimmed by 5 bases and V by 3 bases; bases with no gene match: 7. This CDR3 spans 15 amino acids. The CDR3 DNA reads as TGTGCCAGCAGTGACCGGGACAGGGCGGGGGAGACCCAGTACTTC. Protein: CASSDRDRAGETQYF. Drawing the rest from reference TRBV2 and TRBJ2-5, the complete variable domain is EPEVTQTPSHQVTQMGQEVILRCVPISNHLYFYWYRQILGQKVEFLVSFYNNEISEKSEIFDDQFSVERPDGSNFTLKIRSTKLEDSAMYFCASSDRDRAGETQYFGPGTRLLVL.

This clone was seen a single time. This chain uses TRBV28 with TRBJ2-1; TRBD1 is a possible D gene (5 bases). CDR1 and CDR2 from the germline V gene are MDHEN and SYDVKM. Trimming took off 5 bases at V and 1 base at J, with 21 bases between the two ends. The CDR3 length is 18 residues. CDR3 residues: CASSITWTPTGSYNEQFF. CDR3 nucleotides: TGTGCCAGCAGTATCACTTGGACACCAACTGGGTCCTACAATGAGCAGTTCTTC.

This chain uses TRBV5-8 with TRBJ1-1, with D uncertain. V lost 0 bases, J lost 3 bases, and 3 bases lay in between. Per the germline V gene, CDR1 is SGHTS and CDR2 is YDEGEE. The length of the CDR3 is 12 residues. The CDR3: CASSLVYTEAFF. The CDR3 DNA reads TGTGCCAGCAGCTTGGTGTACACTGAAGCTTTCTTT.

This clone was seen more than once but under ten times. The rearrangement uses TRBV29-1 and TRBJ1-5; weak D call: TRBD1 (5 bases). The CDR3 length is 13 residues. The germline gives CDR1 SQVTM, CDR2 ANQGSEA. The V and J ends lost 7 bases and 5 bases respectively, with 15 bases between them. The CDR3 sequence: CSGAQGTDQPQHF. DNA of the CDR3: TGCAGCGGTGCTCAGGGTACGGATCAGCCCCAGCATTTT.

The rearrangement links TRBV30 to TRBJ1-6, with D unresolved. This CDR3 has 14 amino acids. V was pared by 2 bases and J by 5 bases, with 10 bases between. Per germline, CDR1 GTSNPN and CDR2 SVGIG (reference sequence). In nucleotides, the CDR3 is TGTGCCTGGAGTTTTTTACCCAATAATTCACCCCTCCACTTT. Encoded protein: CAWSFLPNNSPLHF.

This chain connects TRBV10-3 to TRBJ1-6; 7 bases are a match to TRBD1. The CDR3 consists of 14 residues. After removal of 7 bases from V and 6 bases from J, the junction contained 6 bases not matched to a gene. Germline values: CDR1 ENHRY, CDR2 SYGVKD. The CDR3 region is CAINDRAGNSPLHF. Written as DNA, the CDR3 is TGTGCCATCAACGACAGGGCCGGTAATTCACCCCTCCACTTT.

This clone showed up just once. This chain joins TRBV6-5 and TRBJ2-7; the match to TRBD1 covers 8 bases. The CDR3 has 15 residues. The germline V gene encodes CDR1 MNHEY and CDR2 SVGAGI. With V trimmed by 2 bases and J by 2 bases, 5 bases remained unmatched. The CDR3 DNA reads as TGTGCCAGCAGTTACAGTCAGGGGGCGACCTACGAGCAGTACTTC. Amino acids: CASSYSQGATYEQYF.

This chain links TRBV10-3 with TRBJ1-3; D gene ambiguous. Germline CDR1 reads ENHRY; CDR2 reads SYGVKD. Trimming removed 11 bases from V and 1 base from J, with 15 bases in between. The CDR3 loop spans 14 amino acids. The CDR3 region is CASTEEPSGNTIYF. CDR3 nucleotide sequence: TGTGCCTCAACAGAAGAACCGTCTGGAAACACCATATATTTT.

The V and J genes are TRBV7-2 and TRBJ2-2; TRBD2 agrees at 11 bases. Per germline, CDR1 SGHTA and CDR2 FQGNSA. Trimming removed 4 bases from V and 2 bases from J; junction bases left unmatched: 3. This CDR3 spans 16 amino acids. The CDR3 spells CASSWGLAANTGELFF. As DNA, the CDR3 is TGTGCCAGCAGCTGGGGACTAGCGGCAAACACCGGGGAGCTGTTTTTT.

V and J are TRBV6-1 and TRBJ2-7, with 9 bases lining up with TRBD2. CDR3 size: 15 residues. Germline V lookup: CDR1 MNHNS, CDR2 SASEGT. With V trimmed by 4 bases and J by 7 bases, 11 bases remained unmatched. CDR3 sequence: CASSVPAGGSGEQYF. The CDR3 DNA follows: TGTGCCAGCAGTGTCCCTGCGGGGGGGAGCGGGGAGCAGTACTTC.

CDR3 sequence: CASSLRGLGYEQYF. CDR3 bases: TGCGCCAGCAGCCTGCGGGGTTTAGGCTACGAGCAGTACTTC. The chain recombines TRBV5-1 with TRBJ2-7; D is possibly TRBD2 (6 bases). CDR3 length: 14 residues. The V gene lost 4 bases and the J gene lost 3 bases, with 14 bases spanning the gap. CDR1 is SGHRS, CDR2 YFSETQ, per germline.

V usage is TRBV18 and J usage is TRBJ1-6, with D possibly matching TRBD1 (6 bases). CDR1 is KGHSH and CDR2 is LQKENI in the germline V gene. CDR3 length: 17 amino acids. V lost 6 bases to trimming and J lost 5 bases, with 20 bases between them. CDR3 in DNA: TGTGCCAGCTCTCCAGGGGCTGGGACTGAGGATAATTCACCCCTCCACTTT. Translating it yields CASSPGAGTEDNSPLHF.

This chain joins TRBV2 and TRBJ2-6; D possibly corresponds to TRBD2 (6 bases). Germline assignment: CDR1 SNHLY and CDR2 FYNNEI. The CDR3 totals 16 residues. The V end was cut by 5 bases, the J end by 3 bases, with 14 bases between. The CDR3 bases are TGTGCCAGCAGTCTCCCCCCCGGGGGTGGGGCCAACGTCCTGACTTTC. As protein: CASSLPPGGGANVLTF.

The genes are TRBV11-3 and TRBJ2-7; D is possibly TRBD1 (7 bases). V gave up 5 bases and J gave up 5 bases, with 22 bases separating them. CDR3 length: 16 residues. CDR1 is SGHNT and CDR2 is YENEEA in the germline V gene. This chain's CDR3 is CASSPQGGTSRHEQYF. CDR3 DNA sequence: TGTGCCAGCAGCCCCCAGGGGGGAACTAGCCGCCACGAGCAGTACTTC.

The chain joins TRBV30 to TRBJ2-7; TRBD1 agrees at 10 bases. The CDR3 runs 14 residues. Germline V gene sequence: CDR1 GTSNPN, CDR2 SVGIG (reference sequence). V lost 0 bases to trimming and J lost 3 bases; unmatched junction nucleotides: 2. Here the CDR3 DNA reads TGTGCCTGGAGTGTCGGACAGGGGGTCTACGAGCAGTACTTC. Translated: CAWSVGQGVYEQYF.

The gene calls are TRBV27 and TRBJ2-2, with 10 bases that match TRBD2. The V gene end was trimmed by 6 bases and the J gene end by 4 bases; junction bases not matched to a gene: 8. This CDR3 comprises 16 residues. CDR1 is MNHEY and CDR2 is SMNVEV in the germline V gene (reference sequence). The chain's CDR3 is CASRPRSGGATGELFF. In DNA form, the CDR3 reads TGTGCCAGCAGACCCCGGAGCGGGGGGGCCACCGGGGAGCTGTTTTTT.

This chain joins TRBV4-1 and TRBJ2-3, with 15 bases matching TRBD2. This CDR3 comprises 20 residues. V was clipped by 4 bases and J by 2 bases; unmatched bases: 13. Germline V lookup: CDR1 MGHRA, CDR2 YSYEKL. CDR3 nucleotides: TGCGCCAGCAGCCCCCCGTGGACTAGCGGGGGGGAAATGCCCACAGATACGCAGTATTTT. Amino acids: CASSPPWTSGGEMPTDTQYF.

V is TRBV29-1 and J is TRBJ2-3; 9 bases are shared with TRBD2. V lost 5 bases and J lost 3; bases outside the gene matches: 9. The CDR3 loop spans 15 amino acids. Germline V gene lookup returns CDR1 SQVTM and CDR2 ANQGSEA. The CDR3 protein is CSVTLAGRATDTQYF. The CDR3 DNA follows: TGCAGCGTTACCCTAGCGGGACGGGCTACAGATACGCAGTATTTT.

The chain employs TRBV19 and TRBJ1-1; D uncertain. Germline lookup yields CDR1 LNHDA and CDR2 SQIVND (reference sequence). V was clipped by 3 bases and J by 2 bases, with 7 bases between them. This CDR3 has 13 residues. The CDR3 here is CASSMYGNTEAFF. CDR3 coding DNA: TGTGCCAGTAGTATGTACGGCAACACTGAAGCTTTCTTT.

The chain combines TRBV28 with TRBJ1-2; D is undetermined. The CDR3 runs 14 residues. The V and J ends lost 3 bases and 2 bases respectively, with 10 bases between them. The germline CDR1 and CDR2 sequences are MDHEN and SYDVKM. The CDR3 sequence is CASSLVGYNYGYTF. The CDR3 DNA reads TGTGCCAGCAGTTTGGTAGGATACAACTATGGCTACACCTTC.